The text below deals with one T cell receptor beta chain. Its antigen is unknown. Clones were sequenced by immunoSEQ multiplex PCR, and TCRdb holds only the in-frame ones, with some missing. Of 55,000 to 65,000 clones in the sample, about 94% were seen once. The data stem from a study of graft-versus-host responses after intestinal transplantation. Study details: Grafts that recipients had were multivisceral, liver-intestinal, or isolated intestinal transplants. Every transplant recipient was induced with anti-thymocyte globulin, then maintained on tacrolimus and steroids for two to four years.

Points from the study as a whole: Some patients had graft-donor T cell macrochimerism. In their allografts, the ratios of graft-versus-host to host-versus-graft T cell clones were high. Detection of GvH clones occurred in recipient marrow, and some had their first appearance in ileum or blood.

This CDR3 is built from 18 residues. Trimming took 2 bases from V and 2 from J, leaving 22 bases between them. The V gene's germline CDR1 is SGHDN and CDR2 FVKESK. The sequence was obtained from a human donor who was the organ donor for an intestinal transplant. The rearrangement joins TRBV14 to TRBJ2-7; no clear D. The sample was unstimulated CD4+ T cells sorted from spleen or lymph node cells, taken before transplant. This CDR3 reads CASSQSPSRTAITYEQYF. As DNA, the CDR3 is TGTGCCAGCAGCCAATCCCCGAGCCGGACCGCCATAACCTACGAGCAGTACTTC. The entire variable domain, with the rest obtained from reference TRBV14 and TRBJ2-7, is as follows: EAGVTQFPSHSVIEKGQTVTLRCDPISGHDNLYWYRRVMGKEIKFLLHFVKESKQDESGMPNNRFLAERTGGTYSTLKVQPAELEDSGVYFCASSQSPSRTAITYEQYFGPGTRLTVT.